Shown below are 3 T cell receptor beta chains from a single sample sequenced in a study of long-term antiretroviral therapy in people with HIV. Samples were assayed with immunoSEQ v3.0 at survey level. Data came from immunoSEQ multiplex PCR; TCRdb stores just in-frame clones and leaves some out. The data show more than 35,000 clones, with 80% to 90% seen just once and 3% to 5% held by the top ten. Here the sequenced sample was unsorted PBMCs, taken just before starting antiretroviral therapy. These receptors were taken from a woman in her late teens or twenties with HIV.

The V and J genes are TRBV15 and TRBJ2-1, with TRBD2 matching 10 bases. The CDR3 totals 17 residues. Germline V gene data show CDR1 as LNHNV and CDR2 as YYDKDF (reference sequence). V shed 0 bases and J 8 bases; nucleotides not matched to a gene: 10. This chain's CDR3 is CATSRDVASGSFDEQFF. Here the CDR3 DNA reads TGTGCCACCAGCAGAGATGTGGCTAGCGGGAGTTTCGATGAGCAGTTCTTC.

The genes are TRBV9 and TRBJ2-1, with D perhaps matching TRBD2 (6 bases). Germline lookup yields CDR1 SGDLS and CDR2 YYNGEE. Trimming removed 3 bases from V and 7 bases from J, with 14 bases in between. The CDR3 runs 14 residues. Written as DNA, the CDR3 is TGTGCCAGCAGCGGGAGCCATCGGGGGAATGAGCAGTTCTTC. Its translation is CASSGSHRGNEQFF.

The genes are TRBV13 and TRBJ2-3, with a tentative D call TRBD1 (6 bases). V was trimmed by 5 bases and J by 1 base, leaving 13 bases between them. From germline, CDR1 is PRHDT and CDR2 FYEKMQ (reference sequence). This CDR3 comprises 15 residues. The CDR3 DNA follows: TGTGCCAGCAGCATTACAGGGTTCCGCACAGATACGCAGTATTTT. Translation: CASSITGFRTDTQYF.